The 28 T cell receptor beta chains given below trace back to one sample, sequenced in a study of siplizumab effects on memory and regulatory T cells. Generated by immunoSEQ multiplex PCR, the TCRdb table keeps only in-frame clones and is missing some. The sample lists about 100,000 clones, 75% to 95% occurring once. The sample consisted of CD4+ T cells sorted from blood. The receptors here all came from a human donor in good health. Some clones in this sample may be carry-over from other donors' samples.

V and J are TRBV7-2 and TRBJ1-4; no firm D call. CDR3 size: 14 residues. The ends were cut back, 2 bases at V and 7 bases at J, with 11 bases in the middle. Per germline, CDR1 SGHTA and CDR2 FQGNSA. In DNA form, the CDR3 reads TGTGCCAGCAGCTTAAACTGGTCTGGTGAAAAACTGTTTTTT. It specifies CASSLNWSGEKLFF.

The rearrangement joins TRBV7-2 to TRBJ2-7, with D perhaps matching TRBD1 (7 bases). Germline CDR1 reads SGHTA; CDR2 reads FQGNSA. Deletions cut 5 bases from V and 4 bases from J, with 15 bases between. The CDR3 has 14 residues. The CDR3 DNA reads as TGTGCCAGCAGCCCAGGGGGGACCCCATACGAGCAGTACTTC. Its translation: CASSPGGTPYEQYF.

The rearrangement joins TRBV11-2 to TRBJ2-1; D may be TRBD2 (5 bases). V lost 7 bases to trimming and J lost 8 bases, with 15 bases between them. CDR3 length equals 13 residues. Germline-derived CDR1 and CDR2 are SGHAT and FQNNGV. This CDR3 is CASTPTTAHEQFF. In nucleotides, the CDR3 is TGTGCCAGCACCCCGACTACCGCCCATGAGCAGTTCTTC. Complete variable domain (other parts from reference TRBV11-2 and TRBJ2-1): EAGVAQSPRYKIIEKRQSVAFWCNPISGHATLYWYQQILGQGPKLLIQFQNNGVVDDSQLPKDRFSAERLKGVDSTLKIQPAKLEDSAVYLCASTPTTAHEQFFGPGTRLTVL.

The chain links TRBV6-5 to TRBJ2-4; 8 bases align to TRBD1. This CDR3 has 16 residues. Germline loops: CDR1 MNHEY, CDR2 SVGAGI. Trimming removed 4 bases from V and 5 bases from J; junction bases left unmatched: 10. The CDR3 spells CASSLGGRGPQNIQYF. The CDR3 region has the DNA TGTGCCAGCAGTTTAGGGGGCAGGGGGCCGCAAAACATTCAGTACTTC.

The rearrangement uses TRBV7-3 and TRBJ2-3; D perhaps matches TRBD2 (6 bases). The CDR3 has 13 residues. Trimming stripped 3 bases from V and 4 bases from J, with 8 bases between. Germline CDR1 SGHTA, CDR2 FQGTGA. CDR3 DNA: TGTGCCAGCAGCTTGACTAGGGCAGATACGCAGTATTTT. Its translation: CASSLTRADTQYF.

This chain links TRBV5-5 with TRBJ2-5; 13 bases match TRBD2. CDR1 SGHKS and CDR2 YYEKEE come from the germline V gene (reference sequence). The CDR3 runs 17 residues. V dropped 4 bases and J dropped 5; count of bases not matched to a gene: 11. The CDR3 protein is CASSRTSGSIFGETQYF. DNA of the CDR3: TGTGCCAGCAGCCGGACTAGCGGGAGCATCTTTGGGGAGACCCAGTACTTC.

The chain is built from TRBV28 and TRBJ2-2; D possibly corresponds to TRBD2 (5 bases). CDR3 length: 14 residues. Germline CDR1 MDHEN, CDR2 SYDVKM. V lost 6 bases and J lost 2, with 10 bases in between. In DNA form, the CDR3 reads TGTGCCAGCAGCGTAGGAGGCAACACCGGGGAGCTGTTTTTT. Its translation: CASSVGGNTGELFF.

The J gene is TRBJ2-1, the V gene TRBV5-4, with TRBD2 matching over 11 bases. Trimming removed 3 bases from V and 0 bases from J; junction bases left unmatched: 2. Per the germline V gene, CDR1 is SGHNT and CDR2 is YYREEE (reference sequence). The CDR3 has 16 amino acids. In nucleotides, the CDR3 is TGTGCCAGCAGCTCAGGGACTAGCGGCTCCTACAATGAGCAGTTCTTC. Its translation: CASSSGTSGSYNEQFF.

CDR3 bases: TGTGCCAGCTCACCGACTAGCGGGCCCTCCTACAATGAGCAGTTCTTC. This gives the protein CASSPTSGPSYNEQFF. The chain joins TRBV18 to TRBJ2-1, with 10 nucleotides matching TRBD2. CDR1 and CDR2 (germline): KGHSH, LQKENI. The CDR3 extends over 16 amino acids. V lost 3 bases and J lost 0; bases outside the gene matches: 2.

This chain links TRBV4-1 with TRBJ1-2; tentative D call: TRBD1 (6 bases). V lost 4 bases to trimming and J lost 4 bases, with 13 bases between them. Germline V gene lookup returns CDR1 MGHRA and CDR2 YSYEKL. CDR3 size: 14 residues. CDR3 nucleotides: TGCGCCAGCAGCCGGGGGGGCCTCATCTATGGCTACACCTTC. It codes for CASSRGGLIYGYTF.

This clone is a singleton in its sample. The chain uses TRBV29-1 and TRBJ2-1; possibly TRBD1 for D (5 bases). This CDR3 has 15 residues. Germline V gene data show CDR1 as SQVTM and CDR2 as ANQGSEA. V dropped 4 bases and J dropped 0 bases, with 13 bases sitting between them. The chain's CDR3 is CSVAGHESSYNEQFF. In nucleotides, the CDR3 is TGCAGCGTTGCTGGACACGAGAGCTCCTACAATGAGCAGTTCTTC.

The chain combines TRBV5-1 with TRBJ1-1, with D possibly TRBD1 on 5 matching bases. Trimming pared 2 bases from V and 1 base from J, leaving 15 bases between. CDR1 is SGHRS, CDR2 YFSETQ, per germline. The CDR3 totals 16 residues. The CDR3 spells CASSFAGQRGNTEAFF. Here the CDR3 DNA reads TGCGCCAGCAGCTTTGCGGGTCAAAGGGGGAACACTGAAGCTTTCTTT.

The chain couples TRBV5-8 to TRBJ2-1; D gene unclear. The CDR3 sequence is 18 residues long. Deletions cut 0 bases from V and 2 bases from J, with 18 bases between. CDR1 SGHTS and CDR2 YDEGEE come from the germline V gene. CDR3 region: CASSLEPGRALTYNEQFF. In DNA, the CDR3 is TGTGCCAGCAGCTTGGAGCCAGGCAGAGCGCTAACCTACAATGAGCAGTTCTTC.

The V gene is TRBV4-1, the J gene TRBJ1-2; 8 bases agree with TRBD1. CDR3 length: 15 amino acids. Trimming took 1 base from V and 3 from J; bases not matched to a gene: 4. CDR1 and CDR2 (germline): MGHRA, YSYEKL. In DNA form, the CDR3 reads TGCGCCAGCAGCCAAGTTGGACAGGGCGACTATGGCTACACCTTC. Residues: CASSQVGQGDYGYTF.

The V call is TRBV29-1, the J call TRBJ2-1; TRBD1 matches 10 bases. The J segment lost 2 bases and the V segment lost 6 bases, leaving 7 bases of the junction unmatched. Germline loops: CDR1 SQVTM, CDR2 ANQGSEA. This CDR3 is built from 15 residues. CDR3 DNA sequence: TGCAGCGTCAGTTCCGGGACAGGGGCCTACAATGAGCAGTTCTTC. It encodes CSVSSGTGAYNEQFF.

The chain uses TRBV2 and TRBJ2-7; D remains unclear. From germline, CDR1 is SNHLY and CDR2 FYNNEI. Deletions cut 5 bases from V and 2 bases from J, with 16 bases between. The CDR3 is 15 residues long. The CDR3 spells CASSLRNGPPYEQYF. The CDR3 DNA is TGTGCCAGCAGTCTTAGAAACGGACCTCCCTACGAGCAGTACTTC.

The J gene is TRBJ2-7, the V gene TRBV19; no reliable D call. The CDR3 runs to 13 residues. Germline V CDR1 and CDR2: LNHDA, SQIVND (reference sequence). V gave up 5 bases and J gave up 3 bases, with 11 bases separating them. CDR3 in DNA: TGTGCCAGTAGTGTCGGATCCAACTACGAGCAGTACTTC. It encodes CASSVGSNYEQYF. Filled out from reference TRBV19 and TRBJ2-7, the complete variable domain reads DGGITQSPKYLFRKEGQNVTLSCEQNLNHDAMYWYRQDPGQGLRLIYYSQIVNDFQKGDIAEGYSVSREKKESFPLTVTSAQKNPTAFYLCASSVGSNYEQYFGPGTRLTVT.

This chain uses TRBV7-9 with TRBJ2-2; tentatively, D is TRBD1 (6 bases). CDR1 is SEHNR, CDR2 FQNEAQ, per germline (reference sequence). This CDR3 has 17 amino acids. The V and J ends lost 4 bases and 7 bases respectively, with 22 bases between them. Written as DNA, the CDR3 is TGTGCCAGCAGCTCCCGGGACAACTCGCTTGTCGGCGGGGAGCTGTTTTTT. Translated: CASSSRDNSLVGGELFF.

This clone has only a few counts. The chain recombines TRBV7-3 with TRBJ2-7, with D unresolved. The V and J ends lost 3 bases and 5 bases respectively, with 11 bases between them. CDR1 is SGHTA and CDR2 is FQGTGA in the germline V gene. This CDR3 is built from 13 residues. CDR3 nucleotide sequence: TGTGCCAGCAGCTTGACCCGTAGGGACGAGCAGTACTTC. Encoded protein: CASSLTRRDEQYF.

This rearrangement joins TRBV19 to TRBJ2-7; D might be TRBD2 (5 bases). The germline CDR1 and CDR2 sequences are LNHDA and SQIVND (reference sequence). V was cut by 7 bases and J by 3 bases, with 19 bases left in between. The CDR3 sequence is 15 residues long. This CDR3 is CASKFGNGEGYEQYF. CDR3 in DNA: TGTGCCAGTAAGTTCGGGAACGGAGAGGGCTACGAGCAGTACTTC.

CDR3 coding DNA: TGTGCCAGCCTCGACCGGGACAGGGACTACAATGAGCAGTTCTTC. Translated, it gives CASLDRDRDYNEQFF. V gene TRBV19 combines with J gene TRBJ2-1, with TRBD1 identical over 9 bases. CDR1 is LNHDA, CDR2 SQIVND, per germline (reference sequence). V trimming: 9 bases; J trimming: 3 bases; junction bases outside the gene matches: 9. The CDR3 contains 15 residues.

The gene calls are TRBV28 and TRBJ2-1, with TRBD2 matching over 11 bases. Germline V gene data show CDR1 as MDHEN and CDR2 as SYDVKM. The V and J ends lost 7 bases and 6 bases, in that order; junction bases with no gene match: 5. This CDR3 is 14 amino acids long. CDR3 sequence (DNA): TGTGCCAGCAACCGACTAGCGGGACTCAATGAGCAGTTCTTC. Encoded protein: CASNRLAGLNEQFF.

This CDR3 reads CASSRSNEETQYF. The CDR3 DNA reads TGTGCCTCGAGTAGAAGTAATGAAGAGACCCAGTACTTC. The chain combines TRBV5-6 with TRBJ2-5; D is ambiguous. The germline CDR1 and CDR2 sequences are SGHDT and YYEEEE. V was clipped by 10 bases and J by 3 bases, with 16 bases between them. There are 13 residues in the CDR3.

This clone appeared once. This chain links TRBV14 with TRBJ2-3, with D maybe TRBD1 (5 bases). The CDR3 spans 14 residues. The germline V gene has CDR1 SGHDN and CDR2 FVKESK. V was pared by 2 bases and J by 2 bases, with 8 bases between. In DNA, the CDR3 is TGTGCCAGCAGCCAAAGACAGTACACAGATACGCAGTATTTT. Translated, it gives CASSQRQYTDTQYF.

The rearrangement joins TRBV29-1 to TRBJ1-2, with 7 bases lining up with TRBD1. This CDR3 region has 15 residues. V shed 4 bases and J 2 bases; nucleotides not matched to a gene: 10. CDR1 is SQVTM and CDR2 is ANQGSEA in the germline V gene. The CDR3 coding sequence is TGCAGCGTTGGAGGGACAGTGGCCTCAAACTATGGCTACACCTTC. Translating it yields CSVGGTVASNYGYTF.

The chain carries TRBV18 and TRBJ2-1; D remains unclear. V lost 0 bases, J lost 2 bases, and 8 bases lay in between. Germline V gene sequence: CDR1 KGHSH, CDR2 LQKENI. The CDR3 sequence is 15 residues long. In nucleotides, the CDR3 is TGTGCCAGCTCACCACCGCCAGTGACCTACAATGAGCAGTTCTTC. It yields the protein CASSPPPVTYNEQFF.

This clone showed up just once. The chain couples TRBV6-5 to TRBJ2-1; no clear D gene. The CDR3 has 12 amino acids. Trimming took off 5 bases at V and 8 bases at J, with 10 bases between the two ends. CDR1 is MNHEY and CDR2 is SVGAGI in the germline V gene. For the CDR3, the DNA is TGTGCCAGCAGTGGATACACTGATGAGCAGTTCTTC. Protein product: CASSGYTDEQFF.

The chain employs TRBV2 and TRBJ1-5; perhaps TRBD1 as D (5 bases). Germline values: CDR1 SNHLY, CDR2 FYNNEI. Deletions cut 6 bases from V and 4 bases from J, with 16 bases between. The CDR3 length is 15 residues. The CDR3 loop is CASSRTQGWNQPQHF. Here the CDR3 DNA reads TGTGCCAGCAGCCGGACACAAGGGTGGAATCAGCCCCAGCATTTT. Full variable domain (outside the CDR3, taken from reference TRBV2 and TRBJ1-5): EPEVTQTPSHQVTQMGQEVILRCVPISNHLYFYWYRQILGQKVEFLVSFYNNEISEKSEIFDDQFSVERPDGSNFTLKIRSTKLEDSAMYFCASSRTQGWNQPQHFGDGTRLSIL.